One sample yielded the 30 T cell receptor beta chains listed below, sequenced in a study of T cell responses to AZD1222 COVID-19 vaccine. Assay: immunoSEQ multiplex PCR; the TCRdb copy retains only in-frame clones and omits some. Of about 140,000 clones listed, around 90% are singletons. The sequencing here drew on peripheral blood, taken 28 days after the second AZD1222 dose. The receptors were sampled from an adult who received the AZD1222 COVID-19 vaccine.

The J gene is TRBJ2-5, the V gene TRBV9; D uncertain. Germline loops: CDR1 SGDLS, CDR2 YYNGEE. Trimming removed 0 bases from V and 2 bases from J, with 14 bases in between. The CDR3 length is 16 residues. The CDR3 spells CASSVGYGGPQETQYF. CDR3 DNA: TGTGCCAGCAGCGTAGGGTATGGCGGACCACAAGAGACCCAGTACTTC.

The rearrangement joins TRBV18 to TRBJ1-1; TRBD1 matches at 9 bases. Germline CDR1 and CDR2: KGHSH and LQKENI. The CDR3 spans 16 residues. Trimming took 3 bases from V and 1 from J; bases not matched to a gene: 6. CDR3 region: CASSPAGQGRNTEAFF. CDR3 sequence (DNA): TGTGCCAGCTCACCCGCTGGACAGGGGAGGAACACTGAAGCTTTCTTT. The full variable domain, its missing parts supplied by reference TRBV18 and TRBJ1-1, is NAGVMQNPRHLVRRRGQEARLRCSPMKGHSHVYWYRQLPEEGLKFMVYLQKENIIDESGMPKERFSAEFPKEGPSILRIQQVVRGDSAAYFCASSPAGQGRNTEAFFGQGTRLTVV.

In its sample, this clone was seen once. The V and J genes are TRBV5-1 and TRBJ2-2, with TRBD2 as a possible D gene (6 bases). The V end lost 1 base, the J end lost 4 bases, and 11 bases lay between the germline ends. The V gene's germline CDR1 is SGHRS and CDR2 YFSETQ. The CDR3 runs 15 residues. CDR3 loop: CASSLRAGGTGELFF. DNA of the CDR3: TGCGCCAGCAGCTTGCGAGCGGGCGGCACCGGGGAGCTGTTTTTT.

This sequence joins TRBV6-6 and TRBJ1-6; TRBD1 matches at 9 bases. With V trimmed by 5 bases and J by 10 bases, 6 bases remained unmatched. The CDR3 is 14 amino acids. Germline V CDR1 and CDR2: MNHNY, SVGAGI (reference sequence). CDR3 in DNA: TGTGCCAGCAGTCCCGGGACAGGGTGGTCACCCCTCCACTTT. It translates to CASSPGTGWSPLHF.

J is TRBJ2-7 and V is TRBV5-4; D remains unclear. V lost 4 bases and J lost 0, with 8 bases in between. There are 13 residues in the CDR3. Germline V CDR1 and CDR2: SGHNT, YYREEE (reference sequence). The CDR3 sequence: CASSLVNSYEQYF. The CDR3, as DNA: TGTGCCAGCAGCCTGGTAAACTCCTACGAGCAGTACTTC.

V is TRBV3-1 (or the pseudogene TRBV3-2) and J is TRBJ2-7; D is possibly TRBD2 (6 bases). Per the germline V gene, CDR1 is LGHDT and CDR2 is YNNKEL (reference sequence). V dropped 3 bases and J dropped 1 base, with 16 bases sitting between them. The CDR3 is made up of 16 amino acids. The CDR3 coding sequence is TGTGCCAGCAGCCATGACGGGGGAGATGGGTCCTACGAGCAGTACTTC. Translation gives CASSHDGGDGSYEQYF.

The chain couples TRBV6-5 to TRBJ2-7; D not resolved. Germline V lookup: CDR1 MNHEY, CDR2 SVGAGI. The CDR3 loop spans 13 amino acids. Trimming took off 3 bases at V and 3 bases at J, with 9 bases between the two ends. The CDR3 DNA follows: TGTGCCAGCAGTTATGGGATGGTCTACGAGCAGTACTTC. Encoded protein: CASSYGMVYEQYF.

The V call is TRBV24-1, the J call TRBJ2-5; 8 nucleotides agree with TRBD1. The CDR3 is 12 amino acids. Germline values: CDR1 KGHDR, CDR2 SFDVKD. With 12 bases clipped from V and 3 bases from J, the junction kept 5 bases outside the gene matches. The CDR3 DNA sequence: TGTGCCCCAGCGGACAGGGAAGAGACCCAGTACTTC. Encoded protein: CAPADREETQYF.

The genes are TRBV7-8 and TRBJ1-1; D might be TRBD1 (6 bases). Deletions cut 0 bases from V and 1 base from J, with 12 bases between. The CDR3 loop spans 16 amino acids. Germline CDR1 and CDR2: SGHVS and FQNEAQ. CDR3 nucleotide sequence: TGTGCCAGCAGCTTAGCGGCGGGACACCCGAACACTGAAGCTTTCTTT. It codes for CASSLAAGHPNTEAFF.

This rearrangement joins TRBV16 to TRBJ2-7; tentatively, D is TRBD1 (5 bases). Trimming removed 0 bases from V and 2 bases from J, with 8 bases in between. Germline V lookup: CDR1 KGHSY, CDR2 FQNENV. The CDR3 extends over 14 amino acids. The DNA of the CDR3 is TGTGCCAGCAGCCAATCGCTGGGGCCCTACGAGCAGTACTTC. Translation gives CASSQSLGPYEQYF.

This clone has a single count. This sequence joins TRBV7-8 and TRBJ2-7; possible D gene TRBD2, 6 bases. The CDR3 runs 14 residues. The V gene's germline CDR1 is SGHVS and CDR2 FQNEAQ. V gave up 5 bases and J gave up 0 bases, with 11 bases separating them. The CDR3 protein is CASSMASDSYEQYF. CDR3 sequence (DNA): TGTGCCAGCAGCATGGCTAGCGACTCCTACGAGCAGTACTTC.

This clone was detected once. The V call is TRBV11-3, the J call TRBJ2-7; no firm D call. Trimming removed 1 base at V and 9 bases at J, with 13 bases between. The germline CDR1 and CDR2 sequences are SGHNT and YENEEA. The CDR3 loop spans 13 amino acids. The CDR3 DNA is TGTGCCAGCAGCTTAGGACCCCGCAGAGGGCAGTACTTC. Protein product: CASSLGPRRGQYF.

This chain links TRBV2 with TRBJ1-2; TRBD1 is a possible D gene (5 bases). Trimming shortened V by 4 bases and J by 5 bases, and 11 bases separated the two germline ends. The CDR3 contains 13 residues. Germline V gene lookup returns CDR1 SNHLY and CDR2 FYNNEI. This chain's CDR3 is CASSAGTRYGYTF. CDR3 DNA: TGTGCCAGCAGTGCGGGGACGCGTTATGGCTACACCTTC.

This clone was counted once. The chain recombines TRBV24-1 with TRBJ1-2; D unclear. The germline gives CDR1 KGHDR, CDR2 SFDVKD. The V end was cut by 2 bases, the J end by 5 bases, with 14 bases between. This CDR3 is 15 amino acids long. The CDR3 DNA follows: TGTGCCACCAGTGATTGGCCTATTCCCCTTTATGGCTACACCTTC. Residues: CATSDWPIPLYGYTF.

The J gene is TRBJ1-2, the V gene TRBV5-4, with D possibly matching TRBD1 (6 bases). The germline gives CDR1 SGHNT, CDR2 YYREEE (reference sequence). This CDR3 spans 15 amino acids. V was shortened by 4 bases and J by 6 bases, with 19 bases between the two germline ends. The CDR3 DNA is TGTGCCAGCAGCCACCAACCCACAGGGCCTAATGGCTACACCTTC. Encoded protein: CASSHQPTGPNGYTF.

The J gene is TRBJ1-1, the V gene TRBV9, with 9 bases that match TRBD1. Germline V lookup: CDR1 SGDLS, CDR2 YYNGEE. V shed 0 bases and J 0 bases; nucleotides not matched to a gene: 6. The CDR3 totals 17 residues. The CDR3: CASSVATGGNMNTEAFF. CDR3 DNA sequence: TGTGCCAGCAGCGTAGCTACAGGGGGCAACATGAACACTGAAGCTTTCTTT.

The V gene is TRBV27, the J gene TRBJ1-1, with unresolved D. Germline V gene lookup returns CDR1 MNHEY and CDR2 SMNVEV (reference sequence). The CDR3 length is 13 residues. Trimming stripped 8 bases from V and 3 bases from J, with 13 bases between. CDR3 in amino acids: CASAGRGHTEAFF. CDR3 sequence (DNA): TGTGCCAGCGCGGGGAGAGGGCACACTGAAGCTTTCTTT.

This chain links TRBV7-2 with TRBJ1-1; D gene ambiguous. The germline V gene has CDR1 SGHTA and CDR2 FQGNSA. V lost 6 bases, J lost 0 bases, and 11 bases lay in between. The CDR3 extends over 14 amino acids. CDR3 DNA: TGTGCCAGCAGTCTAGCGGCTATGAACACTGAAGCTTTCTTT. Encoded protein: CASSLAAMNTEAFF.

The chain recombines TRBV9 with TRBJ1-4, with no clear D. Trimming stripped 0 bases from V and 2 bases from J, with 11 bases between. Germline CDR1 reads SGDLS; CDR2 reads YYNGEE. CDR3 length equals 16 residues. CDR3 sequence (DNA): TGTGCCAGCAGCGTAGGGTGGGCTGGGACTAATGAAAAACTGTTTTTT. This encodes CASSVGWAGTNEKLFF.

CDR3 bases: TGTGCCAGCAGTAAAGGACAGGGTCCCTTATACAATGAGCAGTTCTTC. It yields the protein CASSKGQGPLYNEQFF. The chain is built from TRBV2 and TRBJ2-1; 8 nucleotides match TRBD1. The ends lost 5 bases at V and 4 bases at J; junction bases unmatched: 10. CDR1 and CDR2 from the germline V gene are SNHLY and FYNNEI. This CDR3 is 16 amino acids long.

The chain has TRBV5-1 and TRBJ1-4; D possibly corresponds to TRBD1 (5 bases). CDR3 length: 16 residues. CDR1 SGHRS and CDR2 YFSETQ come from the germline V gene. V was cut by 0 bases and J by 7 bases, with 16 bases left in between. In nucleotides, the CDR3 is TGCGCCAGCAGCTTGGCGAATGCTGGGACTTTTGAAAAACTGTTTTTT. This codes for CASSLANAGTFEKLFF.

The chain couples TRBV9 to TRBJ2-2; 8 positions agree with TRBD2. Germline-derived CDR1 and CDR2 are SGDLS and YYNGEE. The V and J ends lost 0 bases and 1 base, in that order; junction bases with no gene match: 2. The CDR3 runs 16 residues. CDR3: CASSVGSGRNTGELFF. Written as DNA, the CDR3 is TGTGCCAGCAGCGTAGGGAGCGGGAGGAACACCGGGGAGCTGTTTTTT.

This chain links TRBV28 with TRBJ2-7; TRBD1 matches 9 bases. The CDR3 sequence is 16 residues long. V shed 1 base and J 2 bases; nucleotides not matched to a gene: 6. In germline, CDR1 is MDHEN, CDR2 SYDVKM. This CDR3 reads CASSLYPGTGTYEQYF. Written as DNA, the CDR3 is TGTGCCAGCAGTTTATATCCCGGGACAGGGACCTACGAGCAGTACTTC.

The chain links TRBV30 to TRBJ1-2; no clear D. This CDR3 is built from 13 residues. Looked up from germline, CDR1 is GTSNPN and CDR2 is SVGIG (reference sequence). With 3 bases removed from V and 0 bases from J, the gap between germline ends came to 8 bases. The CDR3: CAWREPANYGYTF. The CDR3 DNA follows: TGTGCCTGGAGAGAACCAGCTAACTATGGCTACACCTTC.

The chain links TRBV10-2 to TRBJ1-6; the D gene is possibly TRBD1 (6 bases). The V gene lost 6 bases and the J gene lost 6 bases, with 18 bases spanning the gap. CDR1 and CDR2 from the germline V gene are WSHSY and SAAADI. This CDR3 region has 16 residues. In nucleotides, the CDR3 is TGCGCCAGCAGCGGTCAGGGGCCAGTGGTTAATTCACCCCTCCACTTT. Its translation is CASSGQGPVVNSPLHF.

V gene TRBV2 combines with J gene TRBJ2-1, with D possibly matching TRBD2 (6 bases). V was pared by 5 bases and J by 2 bases, with 19 bases between. The CDR3 is 17 residues long. Germline loops: CDR1 SNHLY, CDR2 FYNNEI. CDR3: CASSPTRWEVPYNEQFF. The CDR3 DNA is TGTGCCAGCAGTCCCACCCGGTGGGAGGTCCCCTACAATGAGCAGTTCTTC.

This sequence joins TRBV28 and TRBJ1-3, with D unclear. Germline values: CDR1 MDHEN, CDR2 SYDVKM. The V and J ends lost 3 bases and 1 base respectively, with 7 bases between them. This CDR3 has 14 amino acids. The CDR3 protein is CASSFPGSGNTIYF. CDR3 coding DNA: TGTGCCAGCAGTTTCCCCGGGTCTGGAAACACCATATATTTT. The full variable domain, in which reference TRBV28 and TRBJ1-3 provide the parts outside the CDR3, is DVKVTQSSRYLVKRTGEKVFLECVQDMDHENMFWYRQDPGLGLRLIYFSYDVKMKEKGDIPEGYSVSREKKERFSLILESASTNQTSMYLCASSFPGSGNTIYFGEGSWLTVV.

The V and J genes are TRBV5-1 and TRBJ2-7, with TRBD1 as a possible D gene (6 bases). Trimming left V 0 bases short and J 3 bases short, with 16 bases between. Germline CDR1 reads SGHRS; CDR2 reads YFSETQ. The CDR3 runs to 16 residues. CDR3 sequence (DNA): TGCGCCAGCAGCTTGGGGGGGCTCAACGAGTACTACGAGCAGTACTTC. Translated, it gives CASSLGGLNEYYEQYF.

V and J are TRBV11-2 and TRBJ1-2; possible D gene TRBD1, 5 bases. The CDR3 covers 15 residues. Germline CDR1 SGHAT, CDR2 FQNNGV. V was cut by 3 bases and J by 1 base, with 12 bases left in between. The CDR3 coding sequence is TGTGCCAGCAGCTTGTGGACACCCAGTAACTATGGCTACACCTTC. Its translation is CASSLWTPSNYGYTF.

The rearrangement links TRBV30 to TRBJ1-3; the D is unclear. Germline CDR1 reads GTSNPN; CDR2 reads SVGIG (reference sequence). With 2 bases removed from V and 5 bases from J, the gap between germline ends came to 13 bases. The CDR3 sequence is 14 residues long. DNA for the CDR3: TGTGCCTGGAGTCCCTCGGCACGGAGAAACACCATATATTTT. It is translated as CAWSPSARRNTIYF.